This T cell receptor (beta chain) emerged from a study of blood T cells in healthy people across ages. Study summary: Using template switching, researchers captured about one barcoded beta molecule for each two T cells. The study's findings and limits: Expanded clonotype shifts may have been confounded, as the donors had an unknown CMV status. Relative to aged donors, long-lived donors carried more naive CD4+ cells and displayed higher diversity.

In this sample, this clonotype turned up a few times. The antigen remains unidentified. PCR was performed a second time for about 7 to 11 cycles using a sample-barcoded 5' primer and a J-beta primer mix. TCRdb passed the 5' RACE reads through MiXCR, listing each CDR3 protein once. The table has over 1,500,000 distinct CDR3 sequences, about 49% seen once. The V and J ends lost 3 bases and 3 bases respectively, with 2 bases between them. The length of the CDR3 is 11 residues. Germline V gives CDR1 DFQATT, CDR2 SNEGSKA (reference sequence). The sequencing input was blood. The origin of this receptor is a woman between 40 and 50 years old in good health. The chain combines TRBV20-1 with TRBJ1-4; D not certain. DNA of the CDR3: TGCAGTGCTAGGTCTAATGAAAAACTGTTTTTT. Amino acids: CSARSNEKLFF.